A single sample gave rise to the 9 T cell receptor beta chains below, sequenced in a study of regulatory T cells in long-lasting Graves disease. Time point given: newly diagnosed GD, antithyroid drugs for less than 3 months. PBMCs were the source of the RNA used for TCR sequencing. Arm-PCR with iRepertoire HTBI primers amplified the CDR3 regions for these TCR beta libraries. Via MiXCR, TCRdb re-called the multiplex PCR reads, giving one row per CDR3 protein. Here the sample spans a few hundred thousand distinct CDR3 sequences, 12% to 15% being singletons. This same sample was also taken into another study, of T cells in Graves' hyperthyroidism and ophthalmopathy.

This material consisted of peripheral blood mononuclear cells (PBMCs), taken at new diagnosis, from a patient treated with antithyroid drugs. The origin of the receptors is a woman aged 50 to 65 with Graves disease.

For this clonotype: One end of the junction fails to match germline, which may point to a read error. The chain employs TRBV6-1 and TRBJ1-2, with no clear D. The length of the CDR3 is 11 residues. The germline CDR1 and CDR2 sequences are MNHNS and SASEGT. DNA of the CDR3: TGTGCCAGCTTCAATAACTGTGGCTACACCTTC. Its translation: CASFNNCGYTF.

This clonotype was recorded at least ten times. The chain couples TRBV28 to TRBJ2-4; 7 nucleotides line up with TRBD1. The CDR3 is 15 amino acids. Germline V CDR1 and CDR2: MDHEN, SYDVKM. J gave up 1 base and V 5 bases, and 5 bases lay outside the gene matches. In DNA form, the CDR3 reads TGTGCCAGCAGTCTCAGGGGGATGGCCAAAAACATTCAGTACTTC. Encoded protein: CASSLRGMAKNIQYF.

The chain recombines TRBV18 with TRBJ1-1; D possibly corresponds to TRBD1 (6 bases). Germline CDR1 is KGHSH and CDR2 is LQKENI. Deletions cut 3 bases from V and 8 bases from J, with 10 bases between. This CDR3 is 12 amino acids long. CDR3: CASSPVDREAFF. CDR3 nucleotide sequence: TGTGCCAGCTCACCTGTAGACAGGGAAGCTTTCTTT.

This clonotype appeared many times. This chain connects TRBV27 to TRBJ2-1; D remains unclear. The length of the CDR3 is 15 residues. Deletions cut 6 bases from V and 0 bases from J, with 12 bases between. Germline lookup yields CDR1 MNHEY and CDR2 SMNVEV (reference sequence). This chain's CDR3 is CASSLERSSYNEQFF. The CDR3 region has the DNA TGTGCCAGCAGCTTAGAACGGAGCTCCTACAATGAGCAGTTCTTC.

As to this clonotype: A read error is possible here, since a much larger clone lies one base away. The DNA of the CDR3 is TGTGCCTGGAGTGTAGGGGGAACTTCAGAGACCCAGTTCTTC. Protein sequence: CAWSVGGTSETQFF. The chain couples TRBV30 to TRBJ2-1, with a weak D call TRBD1 (6 bases). Trimming took 0 bases from V and 13 from J, leaving 19 bases between them. The germline CDR1 and CDR2 sequences are GTSNPN and SVGIG (reference sequence). CDR3 length: 14 amino acids.

In this sample, this clonotype turned up many times. This chain uses TRBV20-1 with TRBJ2-1, with a tentative D call TRBD1 (5 bases). Between the trimmed V and J ends, which lost 0 bases and 5 bases, there was a span of 11 bases. The germline CDR1 and CDR2 sequences are DFQATT and SNEGSKA (reference sequence). The CDR3 is made up of 14 amino acids. The CDR3 loop reads CSARDSRTNNEQFF. The CDR3 bases are TGCAGTGCTAGAGATTCAAGGACAAACAATGAGCAGTTCTTC.

This clonotype was counted many times. The rearrangement uses TRBV28 and TRBJ2-7, with 7 bases that match TRBD1. The junction had 5 bases not matched to a gene; V was cut back by 4 bases and J by 2 bases. The CDR3 has 14 residues. From germline, CDR1 is MDHEN and CDR2 SYDVKM. Here the CDR3 DNA reads TGTGCCAGCAGTTCACCTCAGGGGGCCTACGAGCAGTACTTC. Its translation: CASSSPQGAYEQYF.

This clonotype showed up many times. This chain uses TRBV2 with TRBJ2-3, with 12 nucleotides matching TRBD2. With 7 bases clipped from V and 5 bases from J, the junction kept 7 bases outside the gene matches. Germline CDR1 SNHLY, CDR2 FYNNEI. The CDR3 is 15 amino acids. The CDR3 region is CASNGLAGSIDTQYF. For the CDR3, the DNA is TGTGCCAGCAATGGACTAGCGGGAAGTATAGATACGCAGTATTTT.

This clonotype came up a few times. This chain joins TRBV6-2 or TRBV6-3 and TRBJ2-1; D might be TRBD2 (6 bases). The CDR3 extends over 16 amino acids. Trimming took 0 bases from V and 3 from J, leaving 12 bases between them. Germline values: CDR1 MNHEY, CDR2 SVGEGT. The CDR3 DNA follows: TGTGCCAGCAGTTACTCCGGACTACCCTACTACAATGAGCAGTTCTTC. Translation gives CASSYSGLPYYNEQFF.